The source of this TCR beta chain is a study of vaccination and CD4 T cells after COVID-19. On this clonotype itself: Its antigen is undetermined.

Trimming removed 8 bases from V and 0 bases from J, with 14 bases in between. Germline V gene lookup returns CDR1 MNHNS and CDR2 SASEGT. The CDR3 consists of 15 residues. Treatment denoted: approximately 10-day PBMC culture with coronavirus spike peptide pools or control peptides (ViraFEST assay). The Oncomine TCR Beta short-read assay sequenced DNA from cultured CD4+ T cells. Genomic DNA was isolated from CD4+ T cells that had been cultured. TCRdb re-derived calls from the PCR reads in MiXCR, one entry per CDR3 protein. Seen here are 15,000 to 20,000 distinct CDR3 sequences, 45% to 50% observed once, and the top ten hold around 18%.

The receptor's source is a human donor who received a COVID-19 vaccine. The sample here was CD4+ T cells from blood, cultured in vitro, taken before SARS-CoV-2 vaccination. This chain links TRBV6-1 with TRBJ1-3; weak D call: TRBD1 (6 bases). The CDR3 nucleotides are TGTGCCAGCGGAGAGGGGGGGGGCTCTGGAAACACCATATATTTT. Protein sequence: CASGEGGGSGNTIYF.